What follows are 22 T cell receptor beta chains derived from one specimen sequenced in a study of blood T cells in healthy people across ages. For the second PCR, which ran for about 7 to 12 cycles, a sample-barcoded 5' primer and a J-beta primer mix were used. TCRdb re-called the 5' RACE reads through MiXCR, storing one row per CDR3 protein. The table includes roughly 560,000 distinct CDR3 sequences, less than 25% detected once. This sample was also put to use in a study of T cells of mothers and their children.

Sequencing was carried out using blood. The source is a boy aged 5 to 17 in good health.

This clonotype was counted only a few times. This rearrangement joins TRBV12-3 or TRBV12-4 to TRBJ1-2; no definite D call. Trimming removed 5 bases from V and 8 bases from J, with 12 bases in between. The CDR3 spans 12 residues. Here the CDR3 DNA reads TGTGCCAGCAGTCAATTATGGAGCGGCTACACCTTC. Translating gives CASSQLWSGYTF.

This clonotype was counted between two and nine times. The chain links TRBV7-8 to TRBJ2-1; no reliable D call. Germline V gene lookup returns CDR1 SGHVS and CDR2 FQNEAQ. The CDR3 runs to 19 residues. The V gene lost 0 bases and the J gene lost 2 bases, with 20 bases spanning the gap. In DNA, the CDR3 is TGTGCCAGCAGCTTAGCGGGGTTATTGGGCCAGCGCCCCTACAATGAGCAGTTCTTC. This gives the protein CASSLAGLLGQRPYNEQFF.

In DNA, the CDR3 is TGTGCCAGCAGCTCTAGCGGGGGGGCCCTCAATGAGCAGTTCTTC. It encodes CASSSSGGALNEQFF. V usage is TRBV7-9 and J usage is TRBJ2-1, with 12 bases identical to TRBD2. Germline V gene data show CDR1 as SEHNR and CDR2 as FQNEAQ (reference sequence). The V gene end was trimmed by 4 bases and the J gene end by 6 bases; junction bases not matched to a gene: 4. This CDR3 has 15 amino acids. Using reference TRBV7-9 and TRBJ2-1 for the parts outside the CDR3, the full variable domain is DTGVSQNPRHKITKRGQNVTFRCDPISEHNRLYWYRQTLGQGPEFLTYFQNEAQLEKSRLLSDRFSAERPKGSFSTLEIQRTEQGDSAMYLCASSSSGGALNEQFFGPGTRLTVL.

The chain carries TRBV6-2 or TRBV6-3 and TRBJ2-3; D is uncertain. There are 13 residues in the CDR3. Germline V gene lookup returns CDR1 MNHEY and CDR2 SVGEGT. V shed 8 bases and J shed 2 bases, with 11 bases lying between them. In DNA, the CDR3 is TGTGCCAGCCGGCCTGGGTTCACAGATACGCAGTATTTT. This gives the protein CASRPGFTDTQYF.

This clonotype was found a few times. The chain employs TRBV7-2 and TRBJ2-7; D could derive from TRBD1 or TRBD2 (5 bases each). The germline V and J ends were trimmed by 7 bases and 2 bases, with 18 bases remaining between them. This CDR3 spans 15 amino acids. The germline CDR1 and CDR2 sequences are SGHTA and FQGNSA. The CDR3 protein is CASIWIRGLTYEQYF. CDR3 coding DNA: TGTGCCAGCATCTGGATCCGGGGCCTGACCTACGAGCAGTACTTC. The full variable domain, rest sourced from reference TRBV7-2 and TRBJ2-7, is GAGVSQSPSNKVTEKGKDVELRCDPISGHTALYWYRQSLGQGLEFLIYFQGNSAPDKSGLPSDRFSAERTGGSVSTLTIQRTQQEDSAVYLCASIWIRGLTYEQYFGPGTRLTVT.

J is TRBJ1-4 and V is TRBV7-2; D unclear. Germline V lookup: CDR1 SGHTA, CDR2 FQGNSA. The CDR3 is 17 amino acids. V was clipped by 1 base and J by 8 bases, with 20 bases between them. The CDR3 sequence: CASSLVGYRSPREKLFF. The CDR3, as DNA: TGTGCCAGCAGCTTAGTGGGTTACCGAAGCCCCAGAGAAAAACTGTTTTTT.

This clonotype was seen once. J is TRBJ2-5 and V is TRBV15; D gene ambiguous. Germline V CDR1 and CDR2: LNHNV, YYDKDF (reference sequence). The CDR3 is 15 residues long. V was trimmed by 1 base and J by 7 bases, leaving 16 bases between them. The CDR3 sequence: CATSRGDWQTGTQYF. The CDR3 DNA reads as TGTGCCACCAGCAGAGGAGATTGGCAAACCGGGACCCAGTACTTC.

As regards this clonotype: It is likely a read error, because the conserved phenylalanine at the end of the CDR3 is missing. The chain carries TRBV5-1 and TRBJ1-2; 10 bases align to TRBD1. Germline CDR1 reads SGHRS; CDR2 reads YFSETQ. This CDR3 contains 14 residues. Trimming took 4 bases from V and 8 from J; bases not matched to a gene: 8. CDR3 bases: TGCGCCAGCAGCCACGGGACAGGGGAGATCGGCTACACCCTC. Its protein product is CASSHGTGEIGYTL.

This clonotype was picked up a small number of times. This rearrangement joins TRBV7-8 to TRBJ2-7; D ambiguous. This CDR3 has 17 amino acids. Per the germline V gene, CDR1 is SGHVS and CDR2 is FQNEAQ. Trimming cost V 5 bases and J 5 bases, with 25 bases left between them. DNA of the CDR3: TGTGCCAGCAGCCCAGGACCTCTAAAGCCTATGTTTGACGAGCAGTACTTC. It translates to CASSPGPLKPMFDEQYF.

This sequence joins TRBV15 and TRBJ2-6; D is ambiguous. The germline CDR1 and CDR2 sequences are LNHNV and YYDKDF (reference sequence). CDR3 length: 16 residues. V was pared by 0 bases and J by 0 bases, with 6 bases between. CDR3 in DNA: TGTGCCACCAGCAGAGATCAGAACTCTGGGGCCAACGTCCTGACTTTC. Protein: CATSRDQNSGANVLTF.

This chain joins TRBV20-1 and TRBJ2-7, with 8 bases matching TRBD1. J gave up 3 bases and V 5 bases, and 15 bases lay outside the gene matches. Germline CDR1 and CDR2: DFQATT and SNEGSKA (reference sequence). The CDR3 consists of 16 residues. CDR3: CSARLGLGQEVYEQYF. The CDR3 DNA is TGCAGTGCTCGCCTAGGGCTGGGACAGGAGGTCTACGAGCAGTACTTC.

The chain couples TRBV19 to TRBJ1-1, with 7 bases matching TRBD1. The CDR3 length is 14 residues. Germline V gene sequence: CDR1 LNHDA, CDR2 SQIVND (reference sequence). V was clipped by 7 bases and J by 4 bases; unmatched bases: 9. This chain's CDR3 is CASKGQAIITEAFF. CDR3 coding DNA: TGTGCCAGTAAAGGACAGGCGATTATCACTGAAGCTTTCTTT. Full variable domain (missing parts from reference TRBV19 and TRBJ1-1): DGGITQSPKYLFRKEGQNVTLSCEQNLNHDAMYWYRQDPGQGLRLIYYSQIVNDFQKGDIAEGYSVSREKKESFPLTVTSAQKNPTAFYLCASKGQAIITEAFFGQGTRLTVV.

V is TRBV9 and J is TRBJ2-5; D is unresolved. The end of the DNA aligns better with TRBJ2-1, so the J call may be wrong. The CDR3 contains 14 residues. In germline, CDR1 is SGDLS, CDR2 YYNGEE. The CDR3 bases are TGTGCCAGCAGCGTAGAGCTTAGTAGCCTTGTGCAGTTCTTC. Translated: CASSVELSSLVQFF.

The CDR3 DNA reads TGCAGTGCTAGGCGACTAGCGGGACTCACAGATACGCAGTATTTT. The encoded protein is CSARRLAGLTDTQYF. The V gene is TRBV20-1, the J gene TRBJ2-3; TRBD2 matches at 11 bases. The V gene end was trimmed by 3 bases and the J gene end by 2 bases; junction bases not matched to a gene: 4. There are 15 residues in the CDR3. Germline V CDR1 and CDR2: DFQATT, SNEGSKA (reference sequence).

The chain has TRBV30 and TRBJ1-1, with a tentative D call TRBD1 (6 bases). This CDR3 has 12 residues. V was pared by 1 base and J by 6 bases, with 9 bases between. CDR1 and CDR2 from the germline V gene are GTSNPN and SVGIG (reference sequence). DNA for the CDR3: TGTGCCTGGAGTGGGACAGTTGCTGAAGCTTTCTTT. This encodes CAWSGTVAEAFF.

The V gene is TRBV7-2, the J gene TRBJ1-5; D ambiguous. The CDR3 covers 17 residues. The germline gives CDR1 SGHTA, CDR2 FQGNSA. The V and J ends lost 2 bases and 0 bases respectively, with 14 bases between them. The CDR3 loop is CASSLSRWINSNQPQHF. The DNA for the CDR3 is TGTGCCAGCAGCTTAAGCAGATGGATTAATAGCAATCAGCCCCAGCATTTT.

This sequence joins TRBV27 and TRBJ2-1; D gene uncertain. Trimming stripped 3 bases from V and 4 bases from J, with 10 bases between. Looked up from germline, CDR1 is MNHEY and CDR2 is SMNVEV (reference sequence). The CDR3 is 14 amino acids. The CDR3 coding sequence is TGTGCCAGCAGTTTTGGATTGGGGTACAATGAGCAGTTCTTC. Translated: CASSFGLGYNEQFF.

Of note for this clonotype: One junction end does not reproduce the germline sequence, and a read error may be involved. The chain links TRBV20-1 to TRBJ2-2; the D gene is possibly TRBD2 (5 bases). The germline CDR1 and CDR2 sequences are DFQATT and SNEGSKA (reference sequence). The CDR3 has 15 amino acids. The CDR3 here is CSARDIRTDTGELLF. The CDR3 DNA sequence: TGCAGTGCTAGAGACATCAGGACCGACACCGGGGAGCTGCTTTTT.

This chain uses TRBV29-1 with TRBJ2-1, with TRBD1 identical over 8 bases. The CDR3 contains 15 residues. From germline, CDR1 is SQVTM and CDR2 ANQGSEA. Germline trimming cut 1 base from V and 3 bases from J; bases unmatched to any gene: 5. CDR3 in DNA: TGCAGCGTTGAAGGGGGCAGGGGGCTCTACAATGAGCAGTTCTTC. It specifies CSVEGGRGLYNEQFF.

The chain uses TRBV10-3 and TRBJ1-2; D is unresolved. V lost 2 bases to trimming and J lost 2 bases, with 9 bases between them. Germline V lookup: CDR1 ENHRY, CDR2 SYGVKD. The CDR3 runs to 14 residues. For the CDR3, the DNA is TGTGCCATCAGTGAGAGGACGGTCAACTATGGCTACACCTTC. It codes for CAISERTVNYGYTF.

This clonotype showed up just a few times. J is TRBJ1-2 and V is TRBV4-3; 8 bases are shared with TRBD1. The trim removed 0 bases at V and 8 bases at J, leaving 8 bases unmatched. This CDR3 contains 15 residues. Germline values: CDR1 LGHNA, CDR2 YSLEER. The CDR3 loop is CASSQDLMDRAGYTF. DNA for the CDR3: TGCGCCAGCAGCCAAGACTTAATGGACAGGGCGGGCTACACCTTC.

The chain employs TRBV7-2 and TRBJ1-6; the D gene is possibly TRBD1 (6 bases). This CDR3 is built from 13 residues. The ends were cut back, 4 bases at V and 16 bases at J, with 17 bases in the middle. Germline V gene lookup returns CDR1 SGHTA and CDR2 FQGNSA. The CDR3 region is CASSSTTTGPLHF. Here the CDR3 DNA reads TGTGCCAGCAGCTCAACAACGACAGGCCCACTCCACTTT.